Shown below are 20 T cell receptor beta chains from a single sample sequenced in a study of blood T cell repertoires in COVID-19. This table comes from immunoSEQ multiplex PCR, and its TCRdb copy is limited to in-frame clones, with some not included. The repertoire includes around 75,000 clones, approximately 80% of them detected once, and about 13% sits in the top ten. The material sequenced was peripheral blood. Every receptor here comes from a man aged 50 to 59 with COVID-19, enrolled during active disease.

The chain links TRBV11-2 to TRBJ2-1; D uncertain. CDR3 length: 15 residues. Germline V lookup: CDR1 SGHAT, CDR2 FQNNGV. V was trimmed by 5 bases and J by 9 bases, leaving 20 bases between them. The CDR3 bases are TGTGCCAGCAGCCGTGCTCGCGCCCGAGGCAGTGAGCAGTTCTTC. Encoded protein: CASSRARARGSEQFF.

The gene calls are TRBV30 and TRBJ2-1; the match to TRBD1 covers 11 bases. Germline-derived CDR1 and CDR2 are GTSNPN and SVGIG (reference sequence). The length of the CDR3 is 16 residues. The junction had 7 bases not matched to a gene; V was cut back by 3 bases and J by 3 bases. In DNA form, the CDR3 reads TGTGCCTGGAGAGGCCCCGGGACAGGGGGCTACAATGAGCAGTTCTTC. It translates to CAWRGPGTGGYNEQFF. The full variable domain, completed using reference TRBV30 and TRBJ2-1, is SQTIHQWPATLVQPVGSPLSLECTVEGTSNPNLYWYRQAAGRGLQLLFYSVGIGQISSEVPQNLSASRPQDRQFILSSKKLLLSDSGFYLCAWRGPGTGGYNEQFFGPGTRLTVL.

This chain connects TRBV29-1 to TRBJ2-5; 9 bases map to TRBD1. With 1 base clipped from V and 5 bases from J, the junction kept 11 bases outside the gene matches. The CDR3 is 16 amino acids. Germline CDR1 is SQVTM and CDR2 is ANQGSEA. The CDR3: CSVEVPRTGVWETQYF. In nucleotides, the CDR3 is TGCAGCGTTGAAGTGCCTCGGACAGGGGTCTGGGAGACCCAGTACTTC.

This rearrangement joins TRBV4-2 to TRBJ1-3; TRBD1 is a possible D gene (5 bases). CDR1 is LGHNA and CDR2 is YNFKEQ in the germline V gene. This CDR3 spans 15 amino acids. V dropped 0 bases and J dropped 0 bases, with 6 bases sitting between them. As DNA, the CDR3 is TGTGCCAGCAGCCAAGAGGGGGGCTCTGGAAACACCATATATTTT. Translating gives CASSQEGGSGNTIYF.

The V call is TRBV6-2 or TRBV6-3, the J call TRBJ2-3; D is unresolved. Between the trimmed V and J ends, which lost 2 bases and 2 bases, there was a span of 11 bases. The germline V gene encodes CDR1 MNHEY and CDR2 SVGEGT. This CDR3 contains 15 residues. CDR3 DNA sequence: TGTGCCAGCAGTTACATTGGAGCTCCCACAGATACGCAGTATTTT. Translated: CASSYIGAPTDTQYF.

This clone has only a few counts. V usage is TRBV29-1 and J usage is TRBJ2-5; the D gene is possibly TRBD2 (7 bases). Deletions cut 4 bases from V and 3 bases from J, with 12 bases between. Germline CDR1 and CDR2: SQVTM and ANQGSEA. The CDR3 is 13 residues long. CDR3 nucleotides: TGCAGCGTTGGAGGGGGAGGGAAAGAGACCCAGTACTTC. It translates to CSVGGGGKETQYF. The entire variable domain, with the rest obtained from reference TRBV29-1 and TRBJ2-5, is as follows: SAVISQKPSRDICQRGTSLTIQCQVDSQVTMMFWYRQQPGQSLTLIATANQGSEATYESGFVIDKFPISRPNLTFSTLTVSNMSPEDSSIYLCSVGGGGKETQYFGPGTRLLVL.

The gene calls are TRBV3-1 (or the pseudogene TRBV3-2) and TRBJ1-2; the match to TRBD1 covers 8 bases. CDR3 length: 14 amino acids. Germline CDR1 reads LGHDT; CDR2 reads YNNKEL (reference sequence). V dropped 2 bases and J dropped 8; count of bases not matched to a gene: 7. As DNA, the CDR3 is TGTGCCAGCAGCCAACTGACAGGGGAGAGCGGCTACACCTTC. This codes for CASSQLTGESGYTF.

The chain employs TRBV6-5 and TRBJ2-5; no definite D call. V was clipped by 7 bases and J by 4 bases, with 19 bases between them. The CDR3 length is 15 residues. Per the germline V gene, CDR1 is MNHEY and CDR2 is SVGAGI. This CDR3 reads CASTTSVAERETQYF. The CDR3 nucleotides read TGTGCCAGCACCACCTCCGTGGCGGAGAGAGAGACCCAGTACTTC.

The genes are TRBV28 and TRBJ2-3, with 7 bases fitting TRBD2. After removal of 8 bases from V and 0 bases from J, the junction contained 8 bases not matched to a gene. The germline V gene encodes CDR1 MDHEN and CDR2 SYDVKM. CDR3 length equals 15 residues. DNA for the CDR3: TGTGCCAGCGGTCCGGCGGGGGTCAGCACAGATACGCAGTATTTT. As protein: CASGPAGVSTDTQYF.

This clone was recorded once. The J gene is TRBJ2-7, the V gene TRBV27; 12 bases map to TRBD1. The V segment lost 2 bases and the J segment 2 bases; nucleotides outside the gene matches: 1. The CDR3 has 15 residues. Germline V lookup: CDR1 MNHEY, CDR2 SMNVEV (reference sequence). CDR3 protein: CASSLRDRGPYEQYF. In DNA form, the CDR3 reads TGTGCCAGCAGTTTAAGGGACAGGGGGCCCTACGAGCAGTACTTC.

This clone was seen a few times. The chain links TRBV7-9 to TRBJ1-1, with unresolved D. The CDR3 is made up of 14 amino acids. Germline CDR1 reads SEHNR; CDR2 reads FQNEAQ (reference sequence). Trimming removed 5 bases at V and 2 bases at J, with 12 bases between. The CDR3 loop reads CASSPSTLNTEAFF. The DNA of the CDR3 is TGTGCCAGCAGCCCGTCGACACTCAACACTGAAGCTTTCTTT.

The chain couples TRBV4-3 to TRBJ2-2; D is unclear. This CDR3 spans 14 amino acids. Germline CDR1 and CDR2: LGHNA and YSLEER. The V end was cut by 1 base, the J end by 7 bases, with 10 bases between. CDR3 in amino acids: CASSQVVAIGELFF. The CDR3 region has the DNA TGCGCCAGCAGCCAAGTAGTAGCAATCGGGGAGCTGTTTTTT.

The chain combines TRBV2 with TRBJ2-2; possible D gene TRBD2, 5 bases. V lost 3 bases and J 3 bases, leaving 14 bases between the germline ends. Germline CDR1 SNHLY, CDR2 FYNNEI. The CDR3 runs to 16 residues. CDR3 protein: CASSDSTRPDTGELFF. The CDR3 coding sequence is TGTGCCAGCAGTGATTCCACTAGGCCCGACACCGGGGAGCTGTTTTTT.

The rearrangement joins TRBV30 to TRBJ2-6, with unresolved D. The CDR3 runs 12 residues. Per the germline V gene, CDR1 is GTSNPN and CDR2 is SVGIG (reference sequence). V was pared by 8 bases and J by 1 base, with 6 bases between. The CDR3 coding sequence is TGTGCCCAGAGGTCTGGGGCCAACGTCCTGACTTTC. It translates to CAQRSGANVLTF.

The V call is TRBV29-1, the J call TRBJ2-1; 9 bases are shared with TRBD2. With V trimmed by 7 bases and J by 8 bases, 9 bases remained unmatched. Germline CDR1 reads SQVTM; CDR2 reads ANQGSEA. CDR3 length equals 13 residues. The CDR3 bases are TGCAGCGCGGAAGCCGGGACTAGCTATGAGCAGTTCTTC. The encoded protein is CSAEAGTSYEQFF.

The DNA of the CDR3 is TGTGCCAGCAGCGGCGGGACTAGCGGGAGTTATACGCAGTATTTT. Its protein is CASSGGTSGSYTQYF. The chain joins TRBV9 to TRBJ2-3; 14 nucleotides agree with TRBD2. CDR1 is SGDLS and CDR2 is YYNGEE in the germline V gene. The CDR3 consists of 15 residues. V shed 3 bases, J shed 7 bases, and the junction held 4 bases outside the gene matches.

The chain combines TRBV18 with TRBJ2-1, with a tentative D call TRBD2 (6 bases). The CDR3 extends over 15 amino acids. Trimming cost V 1 base and J 5 bases, with 12 bases left between them. The germline V gene has CDR1 KGHSH and CDR2 LQKENI. The DNA of the CDR3 is TGTGCCAGCTCACCACGGGAGCGGGTAAACAATGAGCAGTTCTTC. Translating gives CASSPRERVNNEQFF. The complete variable domain, with remaining parts taken from reference TRBV18 and TRBJ2-1, reads NAGVMQNPRHLVRRRGQEARLRCSPMKGHSHVYWYRQLPEEGLKFMVYLQKENIIDESGMPKERFSAEFPKEGPSILRIQQVVRGDSAAYFCASSPRERVNNEQFFGPGTRLTVL.

The V gene is TRBV3-1 (or the pseudogene TRBV3-2), the J gene TRBJ2-7; D is possibly TRBD1 (6 bases). The CDR3 consists of 14 residues. The V gene's germline CDR1 is LGHDT and CDR2 YNNKEL (reference sequence). The V end lost 3 bases, the J end lost 0 bases, and 9 bases lay between the germline ends. The CDR3 region has the DNA TGTGCCAGCAGCCATCCCAGGGGCTCCTACGAGCAGTACTTC. The encoded protein is CASSHPRGSYEQYF.

This clone was observed a handful of times. The chain combines TRBV4-1 with TRBJ1-4, with D possibly matching TRBD1 (5 bases). Germline V gene data show CDR1 as MGHRA and CDR2 as YSYEKL. Trimming removed 1 base at V and 10 bases at J, with 16 bases between. This CDR3 contains 15 residues. The CDR3 is CASSQGQQGARKLFF. The DNA of the CDR3 is TGCGCCAGCAGCCAAGGGCAGCAGGGCGCACGAAAACTGTTTTTT.

The chain recombines TRBV27 with TRBJ2-7, with 7 bases matching TRBD1. The CDR3 totals 13 residues. Germline V gene sequence: CDR1 MNHEY, CDR2 SMNVEV (reference sequence). With V trimmed by 5 bases and J by 7 bases, 8 bases remained unmatched. CDR3 sequence reads: CASSPGQAEEQYF. CDR3 DNA sequence: TGTGCCAGCAGTCCCGGACAGGCCGAAGAGCAGTACTTC.